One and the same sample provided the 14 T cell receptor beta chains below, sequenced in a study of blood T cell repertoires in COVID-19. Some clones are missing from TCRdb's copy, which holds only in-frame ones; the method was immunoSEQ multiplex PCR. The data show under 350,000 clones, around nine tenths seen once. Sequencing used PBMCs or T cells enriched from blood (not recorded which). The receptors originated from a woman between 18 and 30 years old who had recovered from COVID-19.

CDR3 DNA: TGTGCCAGCAGTCCTCGAGGGGGAGAAGAGACCCAGTACTTC. This encodes CASSPRGGEETQYF. The rearrangement links TRBV28 to TRBJ2-5; possibly TRBD1 for D (6 bases). The CDR3 contains 14 residues. V was shortened by 5 bases and J by 3 bases, with 13 bases between the two germline ends. Germline CDR1 reads MDHEN; CDR2 reads SYDVKM. Together with reference TRBV28 and TRBJ2-5, the CDR3 gives the full variable domain: DVKVTQSSRYLVKRTGEKVFLECVQDMDHENMFWYRQDPGLGLRLIYFSYDVKMKEKGDIPEGYSVSREKKERFSLILESASTNQTSMYLCASSPRGGEETQYFGPGTRLLVL.

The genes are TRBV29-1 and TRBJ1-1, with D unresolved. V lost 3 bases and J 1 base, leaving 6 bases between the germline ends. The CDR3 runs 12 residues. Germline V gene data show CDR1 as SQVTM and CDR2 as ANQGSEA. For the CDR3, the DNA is TGCAGCGTTGACGTGTGGAACACTGAAGCTTTCTTT. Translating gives CSVDVWNTEAFF.

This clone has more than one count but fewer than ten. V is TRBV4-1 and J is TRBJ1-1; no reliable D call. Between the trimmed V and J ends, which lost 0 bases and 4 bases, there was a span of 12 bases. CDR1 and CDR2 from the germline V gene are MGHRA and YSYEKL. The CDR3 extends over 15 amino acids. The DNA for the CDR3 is TGCGCCAGCAGCCAAGATAAGGGAGGCGGCACTGAAGCTTTCTTT. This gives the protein CASSQDKGGGTEAFF.

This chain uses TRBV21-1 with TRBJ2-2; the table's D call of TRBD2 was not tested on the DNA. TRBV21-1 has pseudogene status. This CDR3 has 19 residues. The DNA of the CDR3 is TGTGCCAGCAAATTCCCTAGGGAGGAACTAGCGACGAACACCGGGGAGCTGTTTTTT. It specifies CASKFPREELATNTGELFF.

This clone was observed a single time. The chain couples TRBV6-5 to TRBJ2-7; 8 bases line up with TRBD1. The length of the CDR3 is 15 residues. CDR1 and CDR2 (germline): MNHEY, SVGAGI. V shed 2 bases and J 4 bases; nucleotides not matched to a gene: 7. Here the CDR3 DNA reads TGTGCCAGCAGTTACGTTCAGGGGGCTTCTTACGAGCAGTACTTC. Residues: CASSYVQGASYEQYF.

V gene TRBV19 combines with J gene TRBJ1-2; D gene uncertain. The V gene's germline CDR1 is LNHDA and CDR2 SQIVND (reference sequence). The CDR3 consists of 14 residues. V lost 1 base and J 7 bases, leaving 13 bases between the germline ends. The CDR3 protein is CASSIAGYSGGYTF. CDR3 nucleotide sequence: TGTGCCAGTAGTATAGCCGGTTACTCGGGTGGCTACACCTTC.

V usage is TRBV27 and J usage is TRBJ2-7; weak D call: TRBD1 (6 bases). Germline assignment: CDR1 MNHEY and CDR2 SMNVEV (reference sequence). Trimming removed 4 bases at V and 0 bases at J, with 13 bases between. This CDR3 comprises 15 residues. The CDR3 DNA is TGTGCCAGCAGTTCTACAACAGGGTCCTCCTACGAGCAGTACTTC. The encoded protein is CASSSTTGSSYEQYF.

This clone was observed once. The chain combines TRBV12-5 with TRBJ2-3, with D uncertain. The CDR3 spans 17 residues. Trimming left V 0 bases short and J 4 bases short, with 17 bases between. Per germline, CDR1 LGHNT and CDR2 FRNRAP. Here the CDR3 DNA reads TGTGCTAGTGGTTTGGTACGACAAACGTTCCCCCCAGATACGCAGTATTTT. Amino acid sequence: CASGLVRQTFPPDTQYF.

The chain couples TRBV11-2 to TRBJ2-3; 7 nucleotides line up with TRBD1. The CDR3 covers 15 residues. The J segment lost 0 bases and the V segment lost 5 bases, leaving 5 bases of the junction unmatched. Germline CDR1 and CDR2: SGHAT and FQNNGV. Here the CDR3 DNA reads TGTGCCAGCAGCGTGAAAGGGGGCAGCACAGATACGCAGTATTTT. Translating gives CASSVKGGSTDTQYF.

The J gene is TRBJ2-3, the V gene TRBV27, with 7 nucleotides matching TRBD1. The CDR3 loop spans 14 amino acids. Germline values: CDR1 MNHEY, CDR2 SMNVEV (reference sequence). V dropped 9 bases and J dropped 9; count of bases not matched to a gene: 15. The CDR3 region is CASAARGRRETQYF. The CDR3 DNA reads TGTGCCAGTGCGGCGAGGGGGCGAAGAGAAACGCAGTATTTT.

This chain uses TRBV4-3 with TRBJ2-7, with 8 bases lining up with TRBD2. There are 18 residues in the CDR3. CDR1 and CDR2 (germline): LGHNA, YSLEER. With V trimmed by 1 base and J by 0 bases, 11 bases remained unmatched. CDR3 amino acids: CASSQGGLAGASSYEQYF. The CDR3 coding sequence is TGCGCCAGCAGCCAAGGTGGCCTAGCGGGTGCAAGCTCCTACGAGCAGTACTTC.

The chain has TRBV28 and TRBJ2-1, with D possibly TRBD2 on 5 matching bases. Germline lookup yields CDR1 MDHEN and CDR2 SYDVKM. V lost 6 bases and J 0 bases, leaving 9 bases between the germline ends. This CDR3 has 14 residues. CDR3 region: CASRKRSSYNEQFF. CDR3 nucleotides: TGTGCCAGCAGGAAGCGGAGCTCCTACAATGAGCAGTTCTTC.

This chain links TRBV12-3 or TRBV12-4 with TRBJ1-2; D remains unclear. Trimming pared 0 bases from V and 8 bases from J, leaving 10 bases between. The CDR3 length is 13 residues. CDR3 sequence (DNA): TGTGCCAGCAGTTTAGCTGGCGTGGGCGGCTACACCTTC. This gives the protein CASSLAGVGGYTF.

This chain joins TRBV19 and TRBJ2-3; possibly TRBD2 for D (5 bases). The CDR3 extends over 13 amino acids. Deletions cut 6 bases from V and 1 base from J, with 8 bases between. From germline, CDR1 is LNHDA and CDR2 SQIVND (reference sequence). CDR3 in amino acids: CASSVGGTDTQYF. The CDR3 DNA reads TGTGCCAGTAGCGTCGGGGGCACAGATACGCAGTATTTT.